These 27 T cell receptor beta chains share one sample of origin, sequenced in a study of breast tumors, draining lymph nodes, adjacent tissues. The lymph nodes were axillary draining lymph nodes from breast cancer patients. One entry per CDR3 protein, called by TCRdb with MiXCR from the multiplex PCR reads. The data show over 200,000 distinct CDR3 sequences, approximately 29% seen once. The sample comprised axillary lymph node tissue. The receptors shown here come from a female donor with breast cancer. Some clones in this sample may be carry-over from other donors' samples.

This clonotype was seen ten or more times. The genes are TRBV19 and TRBJ1-3, with 7 bases lining up with TRBD1. The CDR3 contains 14 residues. Germline V gene data show CDR1 as LNHDA and CDR2 as SQIVND (reference sequence). Unmatched junction bases numbered 6, after V lost 6 bases and J lost 4 bases. CDR3 in DNA: TGTGCCAGTAGACAGACAGGGTCGGGAAACACCATATATTTT. This sequence encodes CASRQTGSGNTIYF.

On this clonotype: Mismatch with germline at one junction end may stem from a read error. The CDR3 region has the DNA TGCAGCGTTACGACCCAGGACAGGCGCACAGGTACGCAGTATTTT. This encodes CSVTTQDRRTGTQYF. V and J are TRBV29-1 and TRBJ2-3; TRBD1 agrees at 7 bases. CDR3 length: 15 residues. CDR1 SQVTM and CDR2 ANQGSEA come from the germline V gene.

This clonotype was found many times. This chain uses TRBV6-5 with TRBJ2-1; D is possibly TRBD1 or TRBD2 (5 bases each). CDR3 length equals 13 residues. Germline CDR1 is MNHEY and CDR2 is SVGAGI. Trimming pared 9 bases from V and 8 bases from J, leaving 17 bases between. This CDR3 is CASKQVVSDEQFF. The CDR3 region has the DNA TGTGCCAGTAAACAGGTCGTTAGCGATGAGCAGTTCTTC.

This clonotype showed up many times. The chain recombines TRBV5-5 with TRBJ2-1; D is perhaps TRBD2 (6 bases). The CDR3 sequence is 15 residues long. V lost 4 bases, J lost 1 base, and 12 bases lay in between. Germline V gives CDR1 SGHKS, CDR2 YYEKEE (reference sequence). The CDR3 sequence: CASSGEVRSYNEQFF. The CDR3 nucleotides are TGTGCCAGCAGCGGGGAGGTCAGGTCCTACAATGAGCAGTTCTTC. Together with reference TRBV5-5 and TRBJ2-1, the CDR3 gives the full variable domain: DAGVTQSPTHLIKTRGQQVTLRCSPISGHKSVSWYQQVLGQGPQFIFQYYEKEERGRGNFPDRFSARQFPNYSSELNVNALLLGDSALYLCASSGEVRSYNEQFFGPGTRLTVL.

This clonotype appeared many times. The rearrangement uses TRBV7-9 and TRBJ2-5, with D possibly being TRBD2 (6 bases). The CDR3 runs 15 residues. Between the trimmed V and J ends, which lost 5 bases and 4 bases, there was a span of 17 bases. From germline, CDR1 is SEHNR and CDR2 FQNEAQ (reference sequence). The CDR3 sequence: CASSPRSGGGETQYF. CDR3 DNA sequence: TGTGCCAGCAGCCCCCGGTCCGGGGGAGGAGAGACCCAGTACTTC.

This clonotype was observed many times. CDR3 region: CASGQGRNSPLHF. The CDR3 nucleotides read TGTGCCAGCGGACAGGGGAGAAATTCACCCCTCCACTTT. The chain is built from TRBV6-4 and TRBJ1-6, with 9 bases lining up with TRBD1. Losses at the gene ends were 8 bases for V and 7 bases for J; bases not matched to a gene: 3. Germline V gene data show CDR1 as MRHNA and CDR2 as SNTAGT. The CDR3 spans 13 residues.

This clonotype was detected many times. V is TRBV5-6 and J is TRBJ1-2, with D possibly TRBD1 on 6 matching bases. CDR3 length equals 16 residues. Germline CDR1 reads SGHDT; CDR2 reads YYEEEE. Trimming took off 0 bases at V and 8 bases at J, with 20 bases between the two ends. CDR3: CASSLDRVDVVGGYTF. In DNA, the CDR3 is TGTGCCAGCAGCTTGGACAGGGTAGACGTTGTGGGCGGCTACACCTTC.

Ten or more counts support this clonotype. The chain has TRBV19 and TRBJ2-1; 7 positions match TRBD2. V was clipped by 5 bases and J by 8 bases; unmatched bases: 18. The CDR3 has 17 amino acids. Germline values: CDR1 LNHDA, CDR2 SQIVND (reference sequence). CDR3 residues: CASSGLERASRRDEQFF. As DNA, the CDR3 is TGTGCCAGTAGTGGACTAGAAAGGGCGTCCAGGCGCGATGAGCAGTTCTTC. The variable domain in full, with the rest retrieved from reference TRBV19 and TRBJ2-1, is DGGITQSPKYLFRKEGQNVTLSCEQNLNHDAMYWYRQDPGQGLRLIYYSQIVNDFQKGDIAEGYSVSREKKESFPLTVTSAQKNPTAFYLCASSGLERASRRDEQFFGPGTRLTVL.

This clonotype was counted many times. The V and J genes are TRBV4-1 and TRBJ1-6; tentatively, D is TRBD1 (5 bases). V shed 5 bases and J shed 5 bases, with 22 bases lying between them. Germline CDR1 is MGHRA and CDR2 is YSYEKL. The CDR3 loop spans 18 amino acids. The CDR3 DNA follows: TGCGCCAGCAGCGCAAGCTCGCTAAGGGGAATCGATAATTCACCCCTCCACTTT. It encodes CASSASSLRGIDNSPLHF.

The table lists this clonotype with many counts. This chain joins TRBV20-1 and TRBJ2-5; D call uncertain. The CDR3 runs to 13 residues. CDR1 is DFQATT and CDR2 is SNEGSKA in the germline V gene (reference sequence). V lost 3 bases and J lost 1, with 9 bases in between. In DNA form, the CDR3 reads TGCAGTGCTAGCCCCGGCAGCCAAGAGACCCAGTACTTC. Translated: CSASPGSQETQYF.

This clonotype was observed many times. The chain uses TRBV30 and TRBJ1-5; D might be TRBD1 (6 bases). The germline V gene has CDR1 GTSNPN and CDR2 SVGIG (reference sequence). The CDR3 consists of 12 residues. V shed 2 bases and J shed 4 bases, with 6 bases lying between them. The CDR3 loop reads CAWSTGNQPQHF. The CDR3 nucleotides read TGTGCCTGGAGTACAGGGAATCAGCCCCAGCATTTT.

On this clonotype: One end of the junction fails to match germline, which may point to a read error. This chain's CDR3 is CSTRDVSGGANSYNEQFF. CDR3 coding DNA: TGCAGTACTAGAGATGTATCCGGCGGCGCAAACTCCTACAATGAGCAGTTCTTC. The chain carries TRBV20-1 and TRBJ2-1; maybe TRBD2 (5 bases). The CDR3 runs to 18 residues. Per germline, CDR1 DFQATT and CDR2 SNEGSKA (reference sequence).

The J gene is TRBJ2-1, the V gene TRBV5-1; the match to TRBD2 covers 9 bases. V dropped 0 bases and J dropped 9; count of bases not matched to a gene: 10. This CDR3 is 16 amino acids long. Germline V gene lookup returns CDR1 SGHRS and CDR2 YFSETQ. This chain's CDR3 is CASSLAGGRAGIEQFF. In DNA form, the CDR3 reads TGCGCCAGCAGCTTGGCCGGCGGGAGGGCCGGGATTGAGCAGTTCTTC.

Details on this clonotype: This clone may be a read error of a much larger clone one base away. J is TRBJ1-5 and V is TRBV6-1; the D gene is possibly TRBD1 (5 bases). The CDR3 covers 16 residues. Germline loops: CDR1 MNHNS, CDR2 SASEGT. The CDR3 nucleotides read TGTGCCAGCAGTCAAGCAGTGGGACGGAGCAATCAGCCCCAGCATTTT. Protein product: CASSQAVGRSNQPQHF.

This clonotype was counted at least ten times. V gene TRBV20-1 combines with J gene TRBJ2-3; D might be TRBD1 (6 bases). Between the trimmed V and J ends, which lost 6 bases and 1 base, there was a span of 8 bases. The CDR3 contains 12 residues. The germline gives CDR1 DFQATT, CDR2 SNEGSKA (reference sequence). CDR3 nucleotides: TGCAGTGCAAGACAGGGCACAGATACGCAGTATTTT. It yields the protein CSARQGTDTQYF.

This clonotype has at least ten counts. V is TRBV7-3 and J is TRBJ2-3; no clear D. Trimming removed 5 bases at V and 4 bases at J, with 7 bases between. Looked up from germline, CDR1 is SGHTA and CDR2 is FQGTGA. The CDR3 totals 12 residues. The CDR3 region has the DNA TGTGCCAGCAGCCCGAACTCAGATACGCAGTATTTT. Protein sequence: CASSPNSDTQYF.

This clonotype occurred many times. The genes are TRBV19 and TRBJ2-1; no clear D. CDR3 length: 13 residues. CDR1 and CDR2 (germline): LNHDA, SQIVND (reference sequence). V lost 7 bases to trimming and J lost 0 bases, with 7 bases between them. The chain's CDR3 is CASTKSSYNEQFF. In DNA form, the CDR3 reads TGTGCCAGTACTAAGAGCTCCTACAATGAGCAGTTCTTC.

This clonotype was seen ten or more times. A much larger clone differs from this one at a single base, so this may be a read error. V and J are TRBV20-1 and TRBJ1-4; D not resolved. The CDR3 sequence is 13 residues long. Germline V gene sequence: CDR1 DFQATT, CDR2 SNEGSKA (reference sequence). The CDR3 bases are TGCAGTGCTAGATCCCGACGGACTGAAACACTGTTTTTT. Translated: CSARSRRTETLFF.

This clonotype was counted once. Since a much larger clone is just one base distant, this may be a read error. The chain carries TRBV7-2 and TRBJ2-6; TRBD1 matches at 9 bases. Germline CDR1 is SGHTA and CDR2 is FQGNSA. The CDR3 contains 19 residues. CDR3 bases: TGTGCCAGCAGCCACCGACCCGGACAGGGGTTCTCTGGGCCCAACGCCCTGACTTTC. Translation gives CASSHRPGQGFSGPNALTF.

This clonotype was picked up many times. The chain links TRBV19 to TRBJ2-6; unclear D gene. The V end was cut by 4 bases, the J end by 2 bases, with 9 bases between. The CDR3 spans 15 residues. From germline, CDR1 is LNHDA and CDR2 SQIVND (reference sequence). CDR3 coding DNA: TGTGCCAGTAGTACCCAGGCCGCTGGGGCCAACGTCCTGACTTTC. This codes for CASSTQAAGANVLTF.

To note about this clonotype: In this CDR3 the conserved last residue, phenylalanine or tryptophan, is missing, so a read error is likely. The limits of the CDR3 on the DNA are not certain, so only TCRdb's listed CDR3 is given. J is TRBJ2-3 and V is TRBV3-2. TRBV3-2 corresponds to a pseudogene. The CDR3 is 10 amino acids in total, end residues counted. The CDR3 is CASSQDKQES.

This clonotype has only a few counts. The V gene is TRBV20-1, the J gene TRBJ1-4; possibly TRBD1 for D (6 bases). The CDR3 has 15 residues. Trimming shortened V by 4 bases and J by 1 base, and 13 bases separated the two germline ends. CDR1 and CDR2 (germline): DFQATT, SNEGSKA (reference sequence). For the CDR3, the DNA is TGCAGTGCTACTACAGGGTGGGGAACTAATGAAAAACTGTTTTTT. Its protein is CSATTGWGTNEKLFF.

The rearrangement joins TRBV5-6 to TRBJ2-6, with TRBD1 matching 8 bases. The germline V gene has CDR1 SGHDT and CDR2 YYEEEE. This CDR3 is 16 amino acids long. Losses at the gene ends were 5 bases for V and 3 bases for J; bases not matched to a gene: 7. CDR3 in DNA: TGTGCCAGCAGTTCGCAGGGGGCCGGTGGGGCCAACGTCCTGACTTTC. Protein product: CASSSQGAGGANVLTF.

Many counts were recorded for this clonotype. The rearrangement links TRBV30 to TRBJ2-7; 9 bases align to TRBD1. The CDR3 loop spans 13 amino acids. Germline V gives CDR1 GTSNPN, CDR2 SVGIG (reference sequence). With 4 bases clipped from V and 6 bases from J, the junction kept 7 bases outside the gene matches. The DNA for the CDR3 is TGTGCCTGGAAACGGACAGGGGTGGGCGAGCAGTACTTC. Translating it yields CAWKRTGVGEQYF.

Concerning this clonotype itself: A much larger clone lies a single base off, so this may be a read error. The chain couples TRBV20-1 to TRBJ2-5; D is ambiguous. CDR3 length equals 12 residues. Germline V gene data show CDR1 as DFQATT and CDR2 as SNEGSKA (reference sequence). The DNA of the CDR3 is TGCAGTGCTAGGGAGTCTACTCAGACCCCGTACTTC. Amino acid sequence: CSARESTQTPYF.

This clonotype was observed at least ten times. The chain recombines TRBV24-1 with TRBJ2-3; possibly TRBD1 or TRBD2 for D (5 bases each). The CDR3 has 13 residues. The germline V gene encodes CDR1 KGHDR and CDR2 SFDVKD. Trimming removed 9 bases from V and 0 bases from J, with 9 bases in between. The CDR3 sequence: CATGGASTDTQYF. The DNA of the CDR3 is TGTGCCACCGGGGGTGCTAGCACAGATACGCAGTATTTT.

In this sample, this clonotype turned up many times. V and J are TRBV27 and TRBJ1-2, with 7 bases that match TRBD1. The CDR3 spans 17 residues. V lost 5 bases to trimming and J lost 0 bases; unmatched junction nucleotides: 12. CDR1 is MNHEY, CDR2 SMNVEV, per germline (reference sequence). CDR3 loop: CASSPKTGFGANYGYTF. For the CDR3, the DNA is TGTGCCAGCAGTCCAAAGACAGGGTTTGGGGCTAACTATGGCTACACCTTC.